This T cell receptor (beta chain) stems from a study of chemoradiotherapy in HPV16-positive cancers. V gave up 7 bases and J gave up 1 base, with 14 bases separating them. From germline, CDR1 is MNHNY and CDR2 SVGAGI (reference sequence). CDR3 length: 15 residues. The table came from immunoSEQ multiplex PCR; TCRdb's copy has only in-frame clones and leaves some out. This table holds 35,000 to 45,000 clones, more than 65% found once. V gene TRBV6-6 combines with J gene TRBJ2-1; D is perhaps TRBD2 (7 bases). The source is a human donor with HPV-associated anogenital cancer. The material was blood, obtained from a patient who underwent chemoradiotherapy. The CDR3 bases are TGTGCCAGCACTGCGCGGGGGCCTTCCTACAATGAGCAGTTCTTC. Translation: CASTARGPSYNEQFF.